These 4 T cell receptor beta chains originate from one sample sequenced in a study of cytomegalovirus exposure and HLA in healthy donors. Researchers ran the PCR with 60 Vbeta and 13 Jbeta primers. This table comes from immunoSEQ multiplex PCR, and its TCRdb copy is limited to in-frame clones, with some not included. The sample holds roughly 120,000 clones, about four fifths seen once. Specimen: PBMCs. The receptors originated from a man in his forties in good health and CMV-seronegative.

The chain combines TRBV27 with TRBJ2-7; 10 nucleotides match TRBD1. V lost 4 bases and J lost 2; bases outside the gene matches: 8. CDR1 MNHEY and CDR2 SMNVEV come from the germline V gene (reference sequence). There are 16 residues in the CDR3. CDR3 DNA sequence: TGTGCCAGCAGTTCCCTATCGACAGGGGGCCCCTACGAGCAGTACTTC. It translates to CASSSLSTGGPYEQYF.

V gene TRBV7-2 combines with J gene TRBJ2-7; 8 positions match TRBD2. The V segment lost 5 bases and the J segment 6 bases; nucleotides outside the gene matches: 12. This CDR3 comprises 15 residues. Per the germline V gene, CDR1 is SGHTA and CDR2 is FQGNSA. The CDR3: CASSRTGGGQGEQYF. DNA for the CDR3: TGTGCCAGCAGCCGCACGGGCGGGGGGCAGGGCGAGCAGTACTTC.

The gene calls are TRBV5-1 and TRBJ2-1, with a weak D call TRBD2 (5 bases). CDR1 is SGHRS, CDR2 YFSETQ, per germline. This CDR3 spans 14 amino acids. V lost 0 bases to trimming and J lost 4 bases, with 8 bases between them. The CDR3 DNA is TGCGCCAGCAGCTTGGCCACGGGGTACAATGAGCAGTTCTTC. Translating gives CASSLATGYNEQFF.

The J gene is TRBJ1-1, the V gene TRBV11-2; tentative D call: TRBD1 (5 bases). The CDR3 has 12 amino acids. Germline CDR1 SGHAT, CDR2 FQNNGV. V was cut by 2 bases and J by 8 bases, with 9 bases left in between. The CDR3 DNA follows: TGTGCCAGCAGCTTATTTGGGGGGGAAGCTTTCTTT. Residues: CASSLFGGEAFF.